This TCR beta chain was documented in a study of T cell responses to AZD1222 COVID-19 vaccine. The germline V and J ends were trimmed by 0 bases and 2 bases, with 19 bases remaining between them. The CDR3 has 17 amino acids. Germline V gives CDR1 GTSNPN, CDR2 SVGIG (reference sequence). Only in-frame clones appear in the TCRdb table, and some are missing; sequencing was by immunoSEQ multiplex PCR. The sample lists about 35,000 clones, over 75% occurring once. Sample: peripheral blood, taken 28 days after the second AZD1222 dose. The rearrangement joins TRBV30 to TRBJ2-5; tentative D call: TRBD2 (7 bases). The sequence came from an adult who received the AZD1222 COVID-19 vaccine. The CDR3 region is CAWSVRKTGGLQETQYF. The CDR3 DNA sequence: TGTGCCTGGAGTGTACGCAAGACGGGGGGCCTACAAGAGACCCAGTACTTC.